These T cell receptor beta chains were read from a single sample in a study of blood T cells in healthy people across ages. MiXCR, applied by TCRdb to the 5' RACE reads, yields one record per CDR3 protein. The table has about 570,000 distinct CDR3 sequences, 27% seen once; the top ten hold approximately 3.6%. The sample was also linked to a second study, of T cells of mothers and their children.

The sequencing sample was made of blood. All receptors come from a boy aged 2 to 9 in good health. CDR3s include the opening cysteine and the closing phenylalanine or tryptophan. D genes are given only for firm matches. The listing skips clone size in some rows; elsewhere it reads once, few, many or a size class.

size | J | D | V | DNA | CDR3
. | TRBJ2-5 | . | TRBV7-9 | TGTGCCAGCAGCTTAGGTCGGCCAGCCCAAGAGACCCAGTACTTC | CASSLGRPAQETQYF
. | TRBJ2-7 | . | TRBV5-1 | TGCGCCAGCAGCTTTCCGGGGGGCCCTAGCTCCTACGAGCAGTACTTC | CASSFPGGPSSYEQYF
. | TRBJ2-1 | . | TRBV4-2 | TGTGCCAGCAGCCAGCCGACTCACTACAATGAGCAGTTCTTC | CASSQPTHYNEQFF
few | TRBJ2-4 | TRBD1 | TRBV7-2 | TGTGCCAGCAGCCTCCAGGGGGGACAGGGATCCAAAAACATTCAGTACTTC | CASSLQGGQGSKNIQYF
few | TRBJ2-3 | . | TRBV12-3/TRBV12-4 | TGTGCCAGCAGTTTCCCGGAGGGATTTGGCACAGATACGCAGTATTTT | CASSFPEGFGTDTQYF
few | TRBJ2-7 | . | TRBV7-9 | TGTGCCAGCAGCTTAGACGGTTTAGAGCAGTACTTC | CASSLDGLEQYF
. | TRBJ2-2 | TRBD2 | TRBV14 | TGTGCCAGCAGCCAAGTGGCGGGAGTATACGGGGAGCTGTTTTTT | CASSQVAGVYGELFF
few | TRBJ2-5 | . | TRBV2 | TGTGCCAGCAGTACAACCACAAAAGAGACCCAGTACTTC | CASSTTTKETQYF
. | TRBJ2-1 | TRBD2 | TRBV11-2 | TGTGCCAGCAGCTTATTCTCTCGGCTAGCGGAGAACAATGAGCAGTTCTTC | CASSLFSRLAENNEQFF
few | TRBJ2-4 | TRBD2 | TRBV6-2/TRBV6-3 | TGTGCCAGCAGACAAGGGACTAGAGGTTGGGTCATTCAGTACTTC | CASRQGTRGWVIQYF
. | TRBJ2-5 | . | TRBV3-1 | TGTGCCAGCAGCCAAGATCTGTGGCAGGAAGGAGAGACCCAGTACTTC | CASSQDLWQEGETQYF
few | TRBJ2-1 | TRBD2 | TRBV12-5 | TGTGCTAGCGGCGAGCGGGGGCCGGAATACAATGAGCAGTTCTTC | CASGERGPEYNEQFF
. | TRBJ2-1 | TRBD2 | TRBV19 | TGTGCCAGTAGTTCCCTACTAGCGGGTGAGAACAATGAGCAGTTCTTC | CASSSLLAGENNEQFF
. | TRBJ2-3 | TRBD2 | TRBV12-3/TRBV12-4 | TGTGCCAGCAGCTTTAGCGGGAACCCCACAGATACGCAGTATTTT | CASSFSGNPTDTQYF
. | TRBJ2-2 | . | TRBV18 | TGCGCCAGCTCACCAGGCGGGGAGCTGTTTTTT | CASSPGGELFF
. | TRBJ1-1 | . | TRBV29-1 | TGCAGCGTTGAATACCAGGGGCGCTTGGGCACTGAAGCTTTCTTT | CSVEYQGRLGTEAFF
few | TRBJ2-3 | . | TRBV24-1 | TGTGCCACCAGTGATACGCATGGGGGAGACCTCATTAGCACAGATACGCAGTATTTT | CATSDTHGGDLISTDTQYF
few | TRBJ2-7 | . | TRBV30 | TGTGCCTGGAGTGCCAACTACGAGCAGTACTTC | CAWSANYEQYF
. | TRBJ2-3 | . | TRBV7-9 | TGTGCCAGCAGGAGGGGGGCTAACACAGATACGCAGTATTTT | CASRRGANTDTQYF
. | TRBJ1-5 | . | TRBV27 | TGTGCCAGCAGGACAAGGGAGAATCAGCCCCAGCATTTT | CASRTRENQPQHF
. | TRBJ1-1 | . | TRBV18 | TGTGCTAGCTCACCTTTACGGGAATCCCTATTCACTGAAGCTTTCTTT | CASSPLRESLFTEAFF
many | TRBJ2-1 | TRBD2 | TRBV5-1 | TGCGCCAGCAGCTTGGCACTAGCGGGGGGTAATGAGCAGTTCTTC | CASSLALAGGNEQFF
few | TRBJ2-1 | . | TRBV7-9 | TGTGCCAGCAGCTTAGCCGGCGGGAAGCCCTACAATGAGCAGTTCTTC | CASSLAGGKPYNEQFF
few | TRBJ2-1 | . | TRBV29-1 | TGCAGCGTTTCCAAGCTCGGGGGCAAGAGCTCCTACAATGAGCAGTTCTTC | CSVSKLGGKSSYNEQFF
few | TRBJ2-4 | TRBD1 | TRBV12-3/TRBV12-4 | TGTGCCAGCAGTCCCCGCGGGACAGGCTCCAGATTAGCCAAAAACATTCAGTACTTC | CASSPRGTGSRLAKNIQYF
. | TRBJ1-2 | . | TRBV25-1 | TGTGCCAGCAGTATATGGGCAGGGAACTATGGCTACACCTTC | CASSIWAGNYGYTF
. | TRBJ1-3 | . | TRBV5-1 | TGCGCCAGCAGCTTGGTCCCTGGAAACACCATATATTTT | CASSLVPGNTIYF
few | TRBJ1-1 | . | TRBV6-5 | TGTGCCAGCAGCCCATTCGCGAGACGGTTGAACACTGAAGCTTTCTTT | CASSPFARRLNTEAFF
. | TRBJ2-7 | . | TRBV21-1 | TGTGCCAGCAGGACCGAGTGCTACGAGCAGTACTTC | CASRTECYEQYF
. | TRBJ1-2 | . | TRBV7-2 | TGTGCCAGCAGCTCGAGGACGGACTATGGCTACACCTTC | CASSSRTDYGYTF
few | TRBJ1-2 | . | TRBV6-4 | TGTGCCAGCAGCGCCGGGGGGTTAAGGGATGGCTACACCTTC | CASSAGGLRDGYTF
few | TRBJ2-5 | . | TRBV5-6 | TGTGCCAGCAGCTTGCCGGCGGGGAACCAGTACTTC | CASSLPAGNQYF
. | TRBJ2-1 | . | TRBV12-3/TRBV12-4 | TGTGCCAGCAGCTCAACAACACCGACTCAAAATGAGCAGTTCTTC | CASSSTTPTQNEQFF
few | TRBJ2-5 | . | TRBV10-2 | TGCGCCACCTCCGGACCGACCAGGGGAGAGACCCAGTACTTC | CATSGPTRGETQYF
few | TRBJ2-5 | TRBD2 | TRBV4-3 | TGCGCCAGCAGCCAAGATGGGACTATTGGAGAGACCCAGTACTTC | CASSQDGTIGETQYF
few | TRBJ2-5 | . | TRBV25-1 | TGTGCCAGCAGTGAACCCCGACTTTACCAAGAGACCCAGTACTTC | CASSEPRLYQETQYF
. | TRBJ2-5 | . | TRBV9 | TGTGCCAGCAGCGTAGGATGGAAAGGGACCCAAGAGACCCAGTACTTC | CASSVGWKGTQETQYF
. | TRBJ2-7 | TRBD2 | TRBV4-2 | TGTGCCAGCAGCCCCACGGGCGGGGGCTACGAGCAGTACTTC | CASSPTGGGYEQYF
. | TRBJ1-4 | TRBD1 | TRBV20-1 | TGCAGTGCTAGAGAACAGGGGATAGCGTCTAATGAAAAACTGTTTTTT | CSAREQGIASNEKLFF
few | TRBJ2-1 | TRBD2 | TRBV6-4 | TGTGCCAGCAGCGGGACTAGCGGGCCGGGGAATGAGCAGTTCTTC | CASSGTSGPGNEQFF
. | TRBJ2-5 | . | TRBV27 | TGTGCCAGCAGACGCCGGGCTTGGGAGGAGACCCAGTACTTC | CASRRRAWEETQYF
. | TRBJ2-1 | TRBD2 | TRBV2 | TGTGCCAGCAGACGGGGACTAGCGGACTCCTACAATGAGCAGTTCTTC | CASRRGLADSYNEQFF
few | TRBJ2-7 | TRBD2 | TRBV29-1 | TGCAGCGTTGAAGGCCAGCGGGGGTTGGGGGAGCAGTACTTC | CSVEGQRGLGEQYF
. | TRBJ2-1 | . | TRBV6-5 | TGTGCCAGCAGTTACCGGGGTAGCAATGAGCAGTTCTTC | CASSYRGSNEQFF
. | TRBJ2-5 | . | TRBV5-1 | TGCGCCAGCAGCTTGACGCCTACTCTCGCAGAGACCCAGTACTTC | CASSLTPTLAETQYF
. | TRBJ2-7 | TRBD2 | TRBV5-6 | TGTGCCAGCAGCCGGGACTATTTCTACGAGCAGTACTTC | CASSRDYFYEQYF